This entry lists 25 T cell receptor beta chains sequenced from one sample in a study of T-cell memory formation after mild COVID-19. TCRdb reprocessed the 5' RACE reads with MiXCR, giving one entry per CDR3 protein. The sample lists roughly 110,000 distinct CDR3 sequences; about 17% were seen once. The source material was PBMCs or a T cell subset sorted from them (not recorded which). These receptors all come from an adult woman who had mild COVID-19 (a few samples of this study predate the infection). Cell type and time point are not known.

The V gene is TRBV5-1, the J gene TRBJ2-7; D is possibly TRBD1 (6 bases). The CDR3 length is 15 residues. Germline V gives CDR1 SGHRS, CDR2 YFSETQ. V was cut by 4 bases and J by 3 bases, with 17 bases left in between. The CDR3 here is CASSPDGQLIYEQYF. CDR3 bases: TGCGCCAGCAGCCCCGACGGACAGTTAATCTACGAGCAGTACTTC.

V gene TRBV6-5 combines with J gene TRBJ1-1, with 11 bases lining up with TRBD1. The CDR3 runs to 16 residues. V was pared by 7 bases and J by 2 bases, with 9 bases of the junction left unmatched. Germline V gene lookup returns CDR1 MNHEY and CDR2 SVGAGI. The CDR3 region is CASIPGGTGGNTEAFF. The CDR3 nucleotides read TGTGCCAGCATCCCCGGGGGGACAGGGGGTAACACTGAAGCTTTCTTT.

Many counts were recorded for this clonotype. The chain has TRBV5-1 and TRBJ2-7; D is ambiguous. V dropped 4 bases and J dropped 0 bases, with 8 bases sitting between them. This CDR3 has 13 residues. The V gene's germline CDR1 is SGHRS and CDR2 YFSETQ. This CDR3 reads CASSQKSSYEQYF. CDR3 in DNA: TGCGCCAGCAGCCAAAAGAGCTCCTACGAGCAGTACTTC.

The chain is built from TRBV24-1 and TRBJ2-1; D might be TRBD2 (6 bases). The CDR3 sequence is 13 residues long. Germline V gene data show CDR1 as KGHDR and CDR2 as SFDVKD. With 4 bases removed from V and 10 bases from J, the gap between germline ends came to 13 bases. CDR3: CATSEREWREQFF. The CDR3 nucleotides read TGTGCCACCAGTGAACGGGAGTGGCGCGAGCAGTTCTTC.

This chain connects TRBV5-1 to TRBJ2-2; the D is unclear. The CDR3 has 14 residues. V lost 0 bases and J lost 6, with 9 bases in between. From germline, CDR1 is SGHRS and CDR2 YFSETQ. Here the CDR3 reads CASSLAVGAGELFF. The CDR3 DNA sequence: TGCGCCAGCAGCTTGGCCGTGGGCGCCGGGGAGCTGTTTTTT.

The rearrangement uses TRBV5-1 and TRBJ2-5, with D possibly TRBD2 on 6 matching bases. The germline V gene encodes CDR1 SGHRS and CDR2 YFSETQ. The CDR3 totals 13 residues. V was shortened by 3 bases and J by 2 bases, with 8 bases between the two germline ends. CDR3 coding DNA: TGCGCCAGCAGCTATAGCGGTCAAGAGACCCAGTACTTC. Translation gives CASSYSGQETQYF.

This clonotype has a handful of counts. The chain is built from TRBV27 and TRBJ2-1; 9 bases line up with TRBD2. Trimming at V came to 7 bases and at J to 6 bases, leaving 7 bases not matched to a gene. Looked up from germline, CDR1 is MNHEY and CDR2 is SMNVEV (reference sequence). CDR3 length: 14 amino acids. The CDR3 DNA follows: TGTGCCAGCACTTGGACTAGCGTCTCCAATGAGCAGTTCTTC. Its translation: CASTWTSVSNEQFF.

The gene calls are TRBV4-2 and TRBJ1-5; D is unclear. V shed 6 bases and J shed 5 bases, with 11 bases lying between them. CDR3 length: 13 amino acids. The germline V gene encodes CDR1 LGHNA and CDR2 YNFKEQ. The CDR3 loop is CASSISCDQPQHF. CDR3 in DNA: TGTGCCAGCAGTATTAGCTGTGATCAGCCCCAGCATTTT.

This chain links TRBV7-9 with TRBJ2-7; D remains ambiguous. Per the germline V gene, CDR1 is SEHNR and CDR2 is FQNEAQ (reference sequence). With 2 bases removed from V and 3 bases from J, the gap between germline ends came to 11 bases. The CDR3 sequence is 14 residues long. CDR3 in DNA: TGTGCCAGCAGCTTAAGTTCCAGGAGCTACGAGCAGTACTTC. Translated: CASSLSSRSYEQYF.

CDR3 protein: CASSAESVNEQFF. The CDR3 nucleotides are TGTGCCAGCAGCGCGGAATCGGTGAATGAGCAGTTCTTC. This sequence joins TRBV9 and TRBJ2-1; D remains ambiguous. The CDR3 runs 13 residues. Germline values: CDR1 SGDLS, CDR2 YYNGEE. Trimming cost V 3 bases and J 7 bases, with 11 bases left between them.

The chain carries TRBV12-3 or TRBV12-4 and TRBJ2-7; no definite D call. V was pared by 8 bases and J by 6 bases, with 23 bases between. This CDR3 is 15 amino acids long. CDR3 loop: CASVTQNSILGEQYF. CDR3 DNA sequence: TGTGCCAGCGTCACTCAGAACTCAATCTTGGGCGAGCAGTACTTC.

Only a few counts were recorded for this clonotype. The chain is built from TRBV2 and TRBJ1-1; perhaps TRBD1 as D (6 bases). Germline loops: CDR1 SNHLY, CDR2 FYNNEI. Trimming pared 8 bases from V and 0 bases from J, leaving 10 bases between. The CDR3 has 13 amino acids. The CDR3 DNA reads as TGTGCCAGCCGGGACAACATGAACACTGAAGCTTTCTTT. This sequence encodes CASRDNMNTEAFF.

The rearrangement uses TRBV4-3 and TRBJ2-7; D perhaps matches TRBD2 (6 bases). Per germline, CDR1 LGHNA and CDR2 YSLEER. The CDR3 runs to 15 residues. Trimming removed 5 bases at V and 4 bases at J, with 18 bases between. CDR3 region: CASSESGQGQYEQYF. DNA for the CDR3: TGCGCCAGCAGCGAGAGCGGGCAGGGCCAGTACGAGCAGTACTTC.

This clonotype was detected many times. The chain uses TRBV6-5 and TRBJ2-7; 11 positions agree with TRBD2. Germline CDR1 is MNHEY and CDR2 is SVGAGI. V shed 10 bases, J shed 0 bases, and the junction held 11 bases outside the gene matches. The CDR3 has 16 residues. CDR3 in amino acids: CATIQLAGALSYEQYF. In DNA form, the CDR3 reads TGTGCCACCATACAACTAGCGGGAGCCCTCTCCTACGAGCAGTACTTC.

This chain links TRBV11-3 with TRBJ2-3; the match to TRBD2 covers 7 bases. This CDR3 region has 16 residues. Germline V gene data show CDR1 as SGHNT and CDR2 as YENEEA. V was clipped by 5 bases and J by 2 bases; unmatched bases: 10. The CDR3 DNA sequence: TGTGCCAGCAGCCTCCAGCGAGGGAGGGACACAGATACGCAGTATTTT. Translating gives CASSLQRGRDTDTQYF.

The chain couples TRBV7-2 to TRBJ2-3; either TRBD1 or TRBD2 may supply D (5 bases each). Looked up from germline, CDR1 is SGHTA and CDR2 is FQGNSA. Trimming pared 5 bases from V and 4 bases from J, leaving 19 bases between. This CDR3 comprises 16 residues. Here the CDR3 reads CASSLEGRALPDTQYF. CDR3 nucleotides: TGTGCCAGCAGCCTAGAGGGGCGGGCTTTGCCAGATACGCAGTATTTT.

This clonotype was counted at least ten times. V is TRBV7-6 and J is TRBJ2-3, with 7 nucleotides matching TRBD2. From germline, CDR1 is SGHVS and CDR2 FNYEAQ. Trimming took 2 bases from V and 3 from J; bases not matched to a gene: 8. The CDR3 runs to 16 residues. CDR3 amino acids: CASSLTASGATDTQYF. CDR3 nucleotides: TGTGCCAGCAGCTTAACAGCCAGCGGGGCGACAGATACGCAGTATTTT.

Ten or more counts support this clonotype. The CDR3 DNA follows: TGTGCCAGCAGTGAAATTCCGGGACAGGGGAACTCCTACGAGCAGTACTTC. Encoded protein: CASSEIPGQGNSYEQYF. The chain joins TRBV2 to TRBJ2-7, with 10 bases that match TRBD1. This CDR3 contains 17 residues. Germline V gives CDR1 SNHLY, CDR2 FYNNEI. Trimming took 2 bases from V and 0 from J; bases not matched to a gene: 7.

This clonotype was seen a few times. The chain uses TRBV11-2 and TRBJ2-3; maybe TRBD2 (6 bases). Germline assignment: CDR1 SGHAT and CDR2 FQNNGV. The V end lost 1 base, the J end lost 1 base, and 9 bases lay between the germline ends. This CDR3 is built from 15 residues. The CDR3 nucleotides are TGTGCCAGCAGCTTAGGTGCTAGCGGCACAGATACGCAGTATTTT. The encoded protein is CASSLGASGTDTQYF.

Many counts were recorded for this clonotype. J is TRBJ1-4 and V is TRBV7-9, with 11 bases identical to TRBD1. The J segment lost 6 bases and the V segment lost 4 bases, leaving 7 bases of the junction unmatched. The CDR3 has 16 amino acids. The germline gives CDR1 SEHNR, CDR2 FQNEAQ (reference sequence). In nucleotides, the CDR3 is TGTGCCAGCAGCTCGGACAGGGGGCCGGCGGATGAAAAACTGTTTTTT. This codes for CASSSDRGPADEKLFF.

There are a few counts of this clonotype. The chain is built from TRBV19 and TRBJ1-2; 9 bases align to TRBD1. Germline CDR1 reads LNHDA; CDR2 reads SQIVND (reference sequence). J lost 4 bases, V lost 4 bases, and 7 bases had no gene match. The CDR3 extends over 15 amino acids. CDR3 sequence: CASSTLTGGGYGYTF. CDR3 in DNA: TGTGCCAGTAGTACCCTTACAGGGGGCGGCTATGGCTACACCTTC.

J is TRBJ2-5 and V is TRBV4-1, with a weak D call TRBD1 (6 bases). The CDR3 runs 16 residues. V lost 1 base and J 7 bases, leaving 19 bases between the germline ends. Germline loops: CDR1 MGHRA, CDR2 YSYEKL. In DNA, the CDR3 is TGCGCCAGCAGCCAAGCCGGACAGTTAGGATCGGGGACCCAGTACTTC. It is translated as CASSQAGQLGSGTQYF.

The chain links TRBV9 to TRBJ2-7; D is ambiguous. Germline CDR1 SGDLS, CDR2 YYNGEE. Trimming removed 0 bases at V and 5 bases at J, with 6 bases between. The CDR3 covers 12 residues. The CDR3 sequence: CASSVVPDEQYF. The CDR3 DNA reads TGTGCCAGCAGCGTAGTCCCGGACGAGCAGTACTTC. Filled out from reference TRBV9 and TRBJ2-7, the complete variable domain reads DSGVTQTPKHLITATGQRVTLRCSPRSGDLSVYWYQQSLDQGLQFLIQYYNGEERAKGNILERFSAQQFPDLHSELNLSSLELGDSALYFCASSVVPDEQYFGPGTRLTVT.

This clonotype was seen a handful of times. The CDR3 nucleotides read TGTGCCAGCACCTCTTGGGAAGATAACACCGGGGAGCTGTTTTTT. Its translation: CASTSWEDNTGELFF. J is TRBJ2-2 and V is TRBV12-3 or TRBV12-4; D call uncertain. The CDR3 is made up of 15 amino acids. Deletions cut 7 bases from V and 2 bases from J, with 14 bases between.

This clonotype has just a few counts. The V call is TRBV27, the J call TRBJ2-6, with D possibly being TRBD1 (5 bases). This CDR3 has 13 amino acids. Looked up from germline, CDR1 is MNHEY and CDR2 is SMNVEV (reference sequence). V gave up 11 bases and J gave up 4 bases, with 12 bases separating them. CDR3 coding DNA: TGTGCCGGAAAGGGGAACGGGGCCAACGTCCTGACTTTC. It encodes CAGKGNGANVLTF.